Below, 10 T cell receptor beta chains from the same sample are listed, as sequenced in a study of Tregs in tolerant kidney transplant recipients. Clones were read by immunoSEQ multiplex PCR, and TCRdb kept only the in-frame ones, dropping some. The table lists under 95,000 clones, 75% to 95% of them singletons. Sequenced here: Tregs from blood, sampled before the transplant. These receptors were taken from a human donor who received a combined kidney and bone marrow transplant.

The rearrangement joins TRBV18 to TRBJ1-1; weak D call: TRBD1 (6 bases). Trimming took 0 bases from V and 8 from J, leaving 19 bases between them. From germline, CDR1 is KGHSH and CDR2 LQKENI. The CDR3 length is 16 residues. This chain's CDR3 is CASSPPTSTGPTEAFF. The CDR3 DNA is TGTGCCAGCTCACCACCGACCTCCACAGGGCCCACCGAAGCTTTCTTT.

This CDR3 reads CASSLSQEYTEAFF. The CDR3 DNA reads TGTGCCAGCTCCCTTAGTCAGGAGTACACTGAAGCTTTCTTT. This chain links TRBV18 with TRBJ1-1; D is unresolved. Trimming removed 6 bases from V and 3 bases from J, with 14 bases in between. This CDR3 contains 14 residues. CDR1 is KGHSH, CDR2 LQKENI, per germline.

The chain links TRBV18 to TRBJ2-1, with 12 bases that match TRBD2. Germline V gives CDR1 KGHSH, CDR2 LQKENI. The CDR3 runs 14 residues. The ends lost 2 bases at V and 9 bases at J; junction bases unmatched: 2. In nucleotides, the CDR3 is TGTGCCAGCTCACCATCACTAGCGGGAGGTGAGCAGTTCTTC. This codes for CASSPSLAGGEQFF.

This clone has a handful of counts. The chain links TRBV7-8 to TRBJ1-1; D is unresolved. CDR1 is SGHVS, CDR2 FQNEAQ, per germline. Trimming stripped 4 bases from V and 1 base from J, with 7 bases between. CDR3 length: 13 residues. The CDR3: CASSYSGNTEAFF. The CDR3 DNA reads TGTGCCAGCAGCTACTCCGGGAACACTGAAGCTTTCTTT.

The CDR3 coding sequence is TGCGCCAGCAGCTTGGAGGGGGTCGGGCACGAGCAGTACTTC. Residues: CASSLEGVGHEQYF. The rearrangement joins TRBV5-1 to TRBJ2-7; tentative D call: TRBD1 (6 bases). V was cut by 0 bases and J by 5 bases, with 12 bases left in between. CDR1 and CDR2 (germline): SGHRS, YFSETQ. The CDR3 consists of 14 residues.

This clone was detected a few times. This chain links TRBV19 with TRBJ1-4; maybe TRBD1 (5 bases). The CDR3 length is 14 residues. In germline, CDR1 is LNHDA, CDR2 SQIVND (reference sequence). V lost 5 bases and J lost 6, with 13 bases in between. The CDR3 spells CASSSRRGDEKLFF. The CDR3 nucleotides read TGTGCCAGTAGTTCTAGAAGGGGAGATGAAAAACTGTTTTTT.

The CDR3: CASSLVGGGQETQYF. DNA for the CDR3: TGTGCCAGCAGTTTAGTGGGAGGGGGGCAAGAGACCCAGTACTTC. The gene calls are TRBV28 and TRBJ2-5, with a possible D match to TRBD2 (7 bases). V lost 2 bases, J lost 2 bases, and 12 bases lay in between. The germline CDR1 and CDR2 sequences are MDHEN and SYDVKM. The CDR3 runs to 15 residues.

V and J are TRBV19 and TRBJ2-6; unclear D gene. CDR3 length: 14 residues. Between the trimmed V and J ends, which lost 7 bases and 4 bases, there was a span of 11 bases. From germline, CDR1 is LNHDA and CDR2 SQIVND (reference sequence). CDR3 coding DNA: TGTGCCAGTACTACGGGCGCAGGGGCCAACGTCCTGACTTTC. Protein sequence: CASTTGAGANVLTF.

V usage is TRBV19 and J usage is TRBJ2-5; D is perhaps TRBD2 (6 bases). From germline, CDR1 is LNHDA and CDR2 SQIVND (reference sequence). CDR3 length: 13 amino acids. With 7 bases removed from V and 5 bases from J, the gap between germline ends came to 14 bases. The CDR3 spells CASNSEGGETQYF. CDR3 nucleotide sequence: TGTGCCAGTAACTCAGAGGGAGGTGAGACCCAGTACTTC.

The rearrangement uses TRBV9 and TRBJ2-7; 10 nucleotides agree with TRBD2. CDR3 length: 18 residues. Germline CDR1 and CDR2: SGDLS and YYNGEE. V gave up 0 bases and J gave up 0 bases; unmatched junction bases: 9. CDR3 region: CASSVGTSGAGSSYEQYF. In DNA form, the CDR3 reads TGTGCCAGCAGCGTAGGGACTAGCGGAGCGGGCAGCTCCTACGAGCAGTACTTC.